The entry below describes one T cell receptor beta chain. CDR1 is LGHNA, CDR2 YSLEER, per germline. The CDR3 totals 15 residues. Trimming pared 0 bases from V and 4 bases from J, leaving 12 bases between. The entry originates in a study of cytomegalovirus exposure and HLA in healthy donors. The study ran its PCR with 60 Vbeta and 13 Jbeta primers. The protocol was immunoSEQ multiplex PCR, while the TCRdb copy is restricted to in-frame clones and leaves out a portion. The table includes 150,000 to 200,000 clones, roughly 80% detected once. Healthy bone marrow donors formed the donor group. This sequence was found in a woman in her forties in good health and CMV-seronegative. Sequencing was carried out using PBMCs. V is TRBV4-3 and J is TRBJ2-5, with a weak D call TRBD2 (5 bases). The CDR3 nucleotides are TGCGCCAGCAGCCAAGATCGGTGGGCGGGAGAGACCCAGTACTTC. It specifies CASSQDRWAGETQYF.